This T cell receptor beta chain stems from a study of regulatory T cells in long-lasting Graves disease. Across the study: Positivity for TSH receptor antibodies plus over 5 years of antithyroid drugs meant persistent Graves' disease. General study points: Sharing of public clonotypes was greater in persistent patients (under 3,000) than in new patients (around 930). Favored usage of TRBV28, TRBJ1-2 and TRBJ2-5 was recorded in persistent disease.

Time point here: persistent/refractory GD, antithyroid drugs over 5 years with positive TRAb. PBMC RNA served as the TCR library source. Diagnoses of Graves' disease were made by American Thyroid Association guidelines. The authors built TCR beta libraries using iRepertoire HTBI primers and Arm-PCR of CDR3 regions. TCRdb reanalysed the multiplex PCR reads using MiXCR and keeps one entry per CDR3 protein. Of about 300,000 distinct CDR3 sequences listed, 22% are singletons. CDR3 length: 16 amino acids. Germline values: CDR1 MGHDK, CDR2 SYGVNS. Points on this clonotype: Antigen: not known. The junction departs from germline at one end; a sequencing error may be responsible.

Sequencing used peripheral blood mononuclear cells (PBMCs), obtained when the disease was refractory, from a patient treated with antithyroid drugs. This TCR was recovered from a female donor with Graves disease. The chain combines TRBV25-1 with TRBJ2-3; D unresolved. The CDR3 region is CASGEWAIGPTDTQYF. CDR3 nucleotide sequence: TGTGCCAGCGGTGAATGGGCCATAGGGCCCACAGATACGCAGTATTTT.